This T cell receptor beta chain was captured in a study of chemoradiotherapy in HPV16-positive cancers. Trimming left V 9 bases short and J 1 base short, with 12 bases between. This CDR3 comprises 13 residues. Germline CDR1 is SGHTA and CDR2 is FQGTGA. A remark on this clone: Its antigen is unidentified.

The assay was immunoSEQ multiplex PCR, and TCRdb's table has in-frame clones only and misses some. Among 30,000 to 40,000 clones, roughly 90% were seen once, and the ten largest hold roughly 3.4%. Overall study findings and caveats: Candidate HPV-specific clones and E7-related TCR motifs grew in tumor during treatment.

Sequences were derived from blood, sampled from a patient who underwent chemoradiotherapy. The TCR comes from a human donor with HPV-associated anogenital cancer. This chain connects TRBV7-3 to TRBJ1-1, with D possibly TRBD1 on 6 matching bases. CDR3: CASKKGENTEAFF. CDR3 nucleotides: TGTGCCAGTAAAAAGGGGGAGAACACTGAAGCTTTCTTT.